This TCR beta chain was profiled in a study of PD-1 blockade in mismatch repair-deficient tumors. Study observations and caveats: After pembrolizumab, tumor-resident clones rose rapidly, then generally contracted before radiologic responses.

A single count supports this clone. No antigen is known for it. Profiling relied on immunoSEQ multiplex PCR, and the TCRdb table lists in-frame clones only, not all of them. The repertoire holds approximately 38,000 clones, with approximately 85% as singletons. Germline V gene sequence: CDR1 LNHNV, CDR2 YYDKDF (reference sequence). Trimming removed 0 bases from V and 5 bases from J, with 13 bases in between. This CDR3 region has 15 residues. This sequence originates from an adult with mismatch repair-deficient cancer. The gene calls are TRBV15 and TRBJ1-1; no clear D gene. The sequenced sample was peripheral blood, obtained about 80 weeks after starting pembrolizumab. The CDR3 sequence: CATSRERRESTEAFF. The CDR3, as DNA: TGTGCCACCAGCAGAGAACGTCGGGAATCTACTGAAGCTTTCTTT.